Shown below are 26 T cell receptor beta chains from a single sample sequenced in a study of T cell repertoires in cytomegalovirus infection. Their cognate antigens are unknown. In TCRdb, the reads were re-called with MiXCR into one record per CDR3 protein. The sample has 75,000 to 100,000 distinct CDR3 sequences, under 55% seen once; the top ten hold more than 80%. The material sequenced was CD8+ T cells from cultured PBMCs, taken from culture after CMV antigen stimulation. The receptor set was obtained from a human donor in good health (CMV status not recorded). Some clones in this sample may be carry-over from other donors' samples.

The V call is TRBV27, the J call TRBJ2-3, with 12 bases lining up with TRBD2. With V trimmed by 5 bases and J by 1 base, 13 bases remained unmatched. This CDR3 has 19 residues. CDR1 MNHEY and CDR2 SMNVEV come from the germline V gene (reference sequence). CDR3 sequence reads: CASSPQIPPSGRGTDTQYF. CDR3 in DNA: TGTGCCAGCAGTCCCCAAATCCCACCTAGCGGGAGGGGCACAGATACGCAGTATTTT.

The genes are TRBV10-3 and TRBJ2-1, with 14 bases fitting TRBD2. The length of the CDR3 is 15 residues. The germline gives CDR1 ENHRY, CDR2 SYGVKD. Losses at the gene ends were 10 bases for V and 7 bases for J; bases not matched to a gene: 9. CDR3 coding DNA: TGTGCCAGCAACCCCGGGACTAGCGGGAGAAATGAGCAGTTCTTC. This gives the protein CASNPGTSGRNEQFF.

The chain couples TRBV15 to TRBJ2-3; no firm D call. The CDR3 contains 14 residues. Trimming removed 0 bases from V and 2 bases from J, with 6 bases in between. From germline, CDR1 is LNHNV and CDR2 YYDKDF (reference sequence). Written as DNA, the CDR3 is TGTGCCACCAGCAGAGATGGCGACACAGATACGCAGTATTTT. Translating gives CATSRDGDTDTQYF. Together with reference TRBV15 and TRBJ2-3, the CDR3 gives the full variable domain: DAMVIQNPRYQVTQFGKPVTLSCSQTLNHNVMYWYQQKSSQAPKLLFHYYDKDFNNEADTPDNFQSRRPNTSFCFLDIRSPGLGDTAMYLCATSRDGDTDTQYFGPGTRLTVL.

The genes are TRBV28 and TRBJ2-5, with 8 bases identical to TRBD2. This CDR3 has 16 amino acids. With 5 bases clipped from V and 5 bases from J, the junction kept 13 bases outside the gene matches. Per the germline V gene, CDR1 is MDHEN and CDR2 is SYDVKM. In DNA form, the CDR3 reads TGTGCCAGCAGTCTCCTTTACGGGGGGGTCGGGGAGACCCAGTACTTC. Translated: CASSLLYGGVGETQYF.

This clonotype appeared a single time. CDR3 coding DNA: TGTGCCAGCAGTTGGACTAGCGGGAGGGCGGTTGACAATGAGCAGTTCTTC. It translates to CASSWTSGRAVDNEQFF. V gene TRBV12-3 or TRBV12-4 combines with J gene TRBJ2-1; 15 bases align to TRBD2. Unmatched junction bases numbered 6, after V lost 4 bases and J lost 5 bases. The CDR3 runs 17 residues.

In its sample, this clonotype was seen a few times. This chain joins TRBV6-1 and TRBJ2-7, with TRBD1 identical over 9 bases. Losses at the gene ends were 3 bases for V and 4 bases for J; bases not matched to a gene: 7. This CDR3 is built from 15 residues. Germline assignment: CDR1 MNHNS and CDR2 SASEGT. CDR3 in DNA: TGTGCCAGCAGTGAGGAGGGGGACAGGGTTTACGAGCAGTACTTC. Translating it yields CASSEEGDRVYEQYF.

The CDR3 loop reads CASSPREGVTYEQYF. The CDR3 DNA sequence: TGTGCCAGCAGCCCCAGGGAGGGGGTGACCTACGAGCAGTACTTC. The chain links TRBV6-8 to TRBJ2-7, with D possibly matching TRBD2 (7 bases). Trimming left V 6 bases short and J 2 bases short, with 17 bases between. Germline V gives CDR1 MNHGY, CDR2 SAAAGT. The CDR3 covers 15 residues.

The V gene is TRBV12-3 or TRBV12-4, the J gene TRBJ1-3; TRBD1 is a possible D gene (5 bases). Trimming left V 3 bases short and J 8 bases short, with 11 bases between. The CDR3 runs 13 residues. CDR3 coding DNA: TGTGCCAGCAGTTTGCGGCAGGGCCACACCATATATTTT. Amino acids: CASSLRQGHTIYF.

This chain joins TRBV5-4 and TRBJ1-2, with 8 bases matching TRBD1. V dropped 4 bases and J dropped 4; count of bases not matched to a gene: 6. CDR1 and CDR2 (germline): SGHNT, YYREEE (reference sequence). The CDR3 length is 14 residues. CDR3 nucleotide sequence: TGTGCCAGCAGCGAGGGACAGGTAGCCTATGGCTACACCTTC. It yields the protein CASSEGQVAYGYTF.

In its sample, this clonotype was seen a few times. The chain employs TRBV27 and TRBJ1-1; 8 positions match TRBD1. CDR3 size: 17 residues. The trim removed 6 bases at V and 0 bases at J, leaving 12 bases unmatched. The germline V gene encodes CDR1 MNHEY and CDR2 SMNVEV (reference sequence). The CDR3 DNA reads as TGTGCCAGCAGCCCCGGAACAGGGGGGAGAATGAACACTGAAGCTTTCTTT. Its protein is CASSPGTGGRMNTEAFF.

Comment on this clonotype: This sequence may be a read error, since a much larger clone differs from it by one base. The chain joins TRBV7-2 to TRBJ2-3; 10 positions agree with TRBD2. CDR3 length: 16 residues. CDR1 and CDR2 (germline): SGHTA, FQGNSA. The CDR3 region is CASSLEAGGLTVTQYF. CDR3 nucleotide sequence: TGTGCCAGCAGCTTAGAAGCGGGGGGGCTCACAGTTACGCAGTATTTT.

The chain uses TRBV7-9 and TRBJ2-5; D is possibly TRBD2 (5 bases). V lost 8 bases and J lost 2, with 12 bases in between. CDR3 length: 13 residues. The germline gives CDR1 SEHNR, CDR2 FQNEAQ (reference sequence). In DNA form, the CDR3 reads TGTGCCAGCGCCTTTCGGGGTCAAGAGACCCAGTACTTC. This gives the protein CASAFRGQETQYF.

The rearrangement links TRBV27 to TRBJ1-5; D unresolved. The CDR3 contains 13 residues. Germline CDR1 MNHEY, CDR2 SMNVEV (reference sequence). Trimming removed 6 bases from V and 4 bases from J, with 10 bases in between. This CDR3 is CASSNTNNQPQHF. The CDR3 DNA follows: TGTGCCAGCAGCAATACTAATAATCAGCCCCAGCATTTT.

The V call is TRBV6-1, the J call TRBJ1-5, with D possibly TRBD1 on 6 matching bases. V was pared by 6 bases and J by 8 bases, with 20 bases between. This CDR3 has 15 residues. Germline CDR1 reads MNHNS; CDR2 reads SASEGT. The CDR3 coding sequence is TGTGCCAGCAGAGAGAGAGGGGTAGGGGGGGAGCCCCAGCATTTT. Amino acids: CASRERGVGGEPQHF.

J is TRBJ1-1 and V is TRBV10-3; D is possibly TRBD1 (5 bases). This CDR3 comprises 14 residues. Germline-derived CDR1 and CDR2 are ENHRY and SYGVKD. Trimming left V 6 bases short and J 1 base short, with 12 bases between. In DNA, the CDR3 is TGTGCCATCAGGGAAGGGGAGGCGAACACTGAAGCTTTCTTT. The encoded protein is CAIREGEANTEAFF.

This clonotype came up a few times. V and J are TRBV12-5 and TRBJ1-2; TRBD1 matches 9 bases. The CDR3 contains 14 residues. After removal of 6 bases from V and 7 bases from J, the junction contained 9 bases not matched to a gene. The germline V gene encodes CDR1 LGHNT and CDR2 FRNRAP. CDR3 sequence: CASGPGQGRFGYTF. CDR3 in DNA: TGTGCTAGTGGACCCGGACAGGGGAGGTTTGGCTACACCTTC.

V usage is TRBV4-1 and J usage is TRBJ2-1; the match to TRBD2 covers 12 bases. Trimming took 5 bases from V and 2 from J; bases not matched to a gene: 7. The CDR3 runs 17 residues. CDR1 is MGHRA and CDR2 is YSYEKL in the germline V gene. The CDR3 protein is CASSVRLAGAPYNEQFF. DNA of the CDR3: TGCGCCAGCAGCGTACGACTAGCGGGAGCCCCCTACAATGAGCAGTTCTTC.

CDR3 loop: CASSLIAEGETQYF. CDR3 in DNA: TGTGCCAGCAGCCTAATAGCGGAGGGGGAGACCCAGTACTTC. This sequence joins TRBV28 and TRBJ2-5; TRBD2 might be the D (6 bases). This CDR3 is built from 14 residues. V shed 6 bases and J shed 5 bases, with 16 bases lying between them. Germline-derived CDR1 and CDR2 are MDHEN and SYDVKM.

In its sample, this clonotype was seen many times. The genes are TRBV6-5 and TRBJ1-1, with D tentatively TRBD1 (5 bases). CDR1 MNHEY and CDR2 SVGAGI come from the germline V gene. The CDR3 runs to 13 residues. The germline V and J ends were trimmed by 2 bases and 2 bases, with 6 bases remaining between them. The CDR3 protein is CASSYGGNTEAFF. In nucleotides, the CDR3 is TGTGCCAGCAGTTACGGGGGAAACACTGAAGCTTTCTTT.

V gene TRBV7-3 combines with J gene TRBJ2-3; 12 nucleotides agree with TRBD1. Looked up from germline, CDR1 is SGHTA and CDR2 is FQGTGA. Trimming at V came to 5 bases and at J to 4 bases, leaving 7 bases not matched to a gene. This CDR3 comprises 16 residues. This CDR3 reads CASSRGTGGFADTQYF. Here the CDR3 DNA reads TGTGCCAGCAGCCGGGGGACAGGGGGCTTTGCAGATACGCAGTATTTT.

This clonotype was seen once. The rearrangement joins TRBV7-9 to TRBJ1-3, with D unclear. Looked up from germline, CDR1 is SEHNR and CDR2 is FQNEAQ (reference sequence). The CDR3 has 14 amino acids. Trimming stripped 7 bases from V and 2 bases from J, with 12 bases between. CDR3 nucleotides: TGTGCCAGCACCCTAAGTCTCGCTGGAAACACCATATATTTT. This translates into CASTLSLAGNTIYF.

Only a few counts were recorded for this clonotype. The chain recombines TRBV4-1 with TRBJ2-3; possible D gene TRBD1, 5 bases. The CDR3 contains 15 residues. Deletions cut 0 bases from V and 4 bases from J, with 11 bases between. Germline CDR1 and CDR2: MGHRA and YSYEKL. The DNA of the CDR3 is TGCGCCAGCAGCCAAGAGCCAGACAGTTCAGATACGCAGTATTTT. Protein product: CASSQEPDSSDTQYF.

This clonotype was picked up one time. The chain links TRBV29-1 to TRBJ2-1; 12 positions agree with TRBD2. Germline V CDR1 and CDR2: SQVTM, ANQGSEA. The CDR3 totals 15 residues. V was pared by 7 bases and J by 0 bases, with 4 bases of the junction left unmatched. CDR3 in amino acids: CSAGLAGRSYNEQFF. The CDR3, as DNA: TGCAGCGCCGGACTAGCGGGACGCTCCTACAATGAGCAGTTCTTC.

The chain is built from TRBV6-1 and TRBJ2-7; D not resolved. Germline CDR1 and CDR2: MNHNS and SASEGT. The CDR3 runs 12 residues. V was clipped by 7 bases and J by 3 bases, with 10 bases between them. The chain's CDR3 is CASNPDGYEQYF. For the CDR3, the DNA is TGTGCCAGCAACCCGGACGGCTACGAGCAGTACTTC.

This clonotype showed up just a few times. The chain joins TRBV6-6 to TRBJ1-5; 7 bases map to TRBD1. This CDR3 comprises 15 residues. Germline lookup yields CDR1 MNHNY and CDR2 SVGAGI (reference sequence). J lost 2 bases, V lost 5 bases, and 6 bases had no gene match. The CDR3 bases are TGTGCCAGCAGTGATGGACAGGAGGGCAATCAGCCCCAGCATTTT. Protein: CASSDGQEGNQPQHF.

The V and J genes are TRBV11-2 and TRBJ2-7; 10 nucleotides agree with TRBD2. The CDR3 runs 18 residues. V lost 7 bases to trimming and J lost 3 bases; unmatched junction nucleotides: 18. Germline loops: CDR1 SGHAT, CDR2 FQNNGV. CDR3 nucleotides: TGTGCCAGCACCCCAGGACTAGCGGCGGGTATGGTAGGCTACGAGCAGTACTTC. Its protein is CASTPGLAAGMVGYEQYF.